There are many counts of the clone carrying this TCR beta chain. MiXCR, run by TCRdb on the 5' RACE reads, gives a single entry per CDR3 protein. The sample records 11,000 or so distinct CDR3 sequences, 4% to 5.5% being singletons. This record comes from a study of early T cells in non-severe SARS-CoV-2 infection. Germline trimming cut 4 bases from V and 4 bases from J; bases unmatched to any gene: 15. CDR3 size: 17 residues. Material: whole blood. This receptor was identified in an adult who was a healthcare worker with PCR-confirmed SARS-CoV-2 infection or an uninfected control (not recorded which). The chain uses TRBV12-3 or TRBV12-4 and TRBJ1-2; 7 nucleotides match TRBD1. CDR3 coding DNA: TGTGCCAGCAGTTACGGAAGGGACAGTCTCAACCGCTATGGCTACACCTTC. This translates into CASSYGRDSLNRYGYTF.